The sequence of this T cell receptor beta chain was determined in a study of blood T cell repertoires in COVID-19. Across the whole study: Sites across the United States, Italy and Spain contributed samples from acute and convalescent COVID-19. The analysed material was cDNA or gDNA that came from T cells, B-cell-depleted T cells, or PBMCs.

The germline V gene has CDR1 SGHRS and CDR2 YFSETQ. This CDR3 has 14 amino acids. J was trimmed by 3 bases and V by 0 bases; bases with no gene match: 2. Clones were read by immunoSEQ multiplex PCR, and TCRdb kept only the in-frame ones, dropping some. The sample includes some 190,000 clones, 80% to 90% seen only once; the top ten take 15% to 20%. The J gene is TRBJ2-5, the V gene TRBV5-1; 7 nucleotides agree with TRBD2. Sequencing was performed on peripheral blood. The clonotype comes from a human donor in a cohort sampled during active COVID-19. CDR3 DNA: TGCGCCAGCAGCTTGGACCGGGGGGAAGAGACCCAGTACTTC. Amino acids: CASSLDRGEETQYF.